These 7 T cell receptor beta chains were sequenced from one sample in a study of PD-1 blockade in classical Hodgkin lymphoma. Brentuximab vedotin exposure varied, and every patient relapsed after autologous stem cell transplantation. Profiling relied on immunoSEQ multiplex PCR, and the TCRdb table lists in-frame clones only, not all of them. The table shows roughly 140,000 clones, with under 85% occurring only once. This specimen consisted of peripheral blood mononuclear cells (PBMCs), obtained before the second cycle of nivolumab. These receptors were taken from a human donor with classical Hodgkin lymphoma.

This clone occurred a few times. V gene TRBV7-2 combines with J gene TRBJ1-1, with D unresolved. V dropped 2 bases and J dropped 7 bases, with 11 bases sitting between them. The CDR3 totals 13 residues. CDR1 and CDR2 from the germline V gene are SGHTA and FQGNSA. CDR3 loop: CASSLSPPGEAFF. Written as DNA, the CDR3 is TGTGCCAGCAGCTTATCCCCCCCCGGTGAAGCTTTCTTT.

The chain links TRBV6-5 to TRBJ2-5; perhaps TRBD1 as D (5 bases). The germline V gene encodes CDR1 MNHEY and CDR2 SVGAGI. This CDR3 is 15 amino acids long. The ends were cut back, 0 bases at V and 2 bases at J, with 10 bases in the middle. CDR3 amino acids: CASSYSGAGQETQYF. The CDR3 DNA sequence: TGTGCCAGCAGTTACTCAGGGGCAGGGCAAGAGACCCAGTACTTC.

The chain carries TRBV7-3 and TRBJ2-2; D remains unclear. Deletions cut 2 bases from V and 7 bases from J, with 11 bases between. Germline CDR1 SGHTA, CDR2 FQGTGA. CDR3 length: 14 residues. CDR3 coding DNA: TGTGCCAGCAGCTTACCCCAGTACATCGGGGAGCTGTTTTTT. Protein product: CASSLPQYIGELFF.

CDR3 DNA: TGTGCCAGCCAGATTACTAGCGGACTAAACACCGGGGAGCTGTTTTTT. Protein sequence: CASQITSGLNTGELFF. This chain links TRBV2 with TRBJ2-2, with 8 bases lining up with TRBD2. The CDR3 spans 16 residues. Germline loops: CDR1 SNHLY, CDR2 FYNNEI. Unmatched junction bases numbered 10, after V lost 8 bases and J lost 2 bases. The full variable domain, rest sourced from reference TRBV2 and TRBJ2-2, is EPEVTQTPSHQVTQMGQEVILRCVPISNHLYFYWYRQILGQKVEFLVSFYNNEISEKSEIFDDQFSVERPDGSNFTLKIRSTKLEDSAMYFCASQITSGLNTGELFFGEGSRLTVL.

CDR3 residues: CASSLFGTNEKLFF. Written as DNA, the CDR3 is TGTGCCAGCAGTTTATTTGGAACTAATGAAAAACTGTTTTTT. V usage is TRBV27 and J usage is TRBJ1-4; D is undetermined. The V end lost 1 base, the J end lost 1 base, and 4 bases lay between the germline ends. This CDR3 region has 14 residues. CDR1 is MNHEY, CDR2 SMNVEV, per germline (reference sequence).

This clone was observed many times. CDR3 nucleotides: TGTGCCAGCAGTTACTCGAGTAGGGGGAATGGCTACACCTTC. Protein: CASSYSSRGNGYTF. The rearrangement links TRBV6-5 to TRBJ1-2; D perhaps matches TRBD1 (6 bases). The germline V and J ends were trimmed by 0 bases and 6 bases, with 11 bases remaining between them. Germline CDR1 reads MNHEY; CDR2 reads SVGAGI. This CDR3 comprises 14 residues.

The V gene is TRBV6-6, the J gene TRBJ2-3; 9 nucleotides line up with TRBD2. CDR3 length equals 14 residues. V gave up 5 bases and J gave up 9 bases; unmatched junction bases: 9. Germline loops: CDR1 MNHNY, CDR2 SVGAGI (reference sequence). CDR3 bases: TGTGCCAGCAGTGACCGGCTAGCGGGAAGCACGCAGTATTTT. This codes for CASSDRLAGSTQYF.